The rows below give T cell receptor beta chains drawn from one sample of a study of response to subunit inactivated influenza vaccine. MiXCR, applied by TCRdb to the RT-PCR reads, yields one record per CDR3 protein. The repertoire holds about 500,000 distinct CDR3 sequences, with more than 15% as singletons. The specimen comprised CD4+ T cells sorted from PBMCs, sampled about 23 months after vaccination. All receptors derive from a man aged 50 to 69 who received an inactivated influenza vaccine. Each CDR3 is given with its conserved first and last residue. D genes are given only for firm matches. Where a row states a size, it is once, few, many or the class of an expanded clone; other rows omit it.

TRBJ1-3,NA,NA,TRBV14,CASSQTGVSSGNTIYF,TGTGCCAGCAGCCAGACAGGCGTAAGCTCTGGAAACACCATATATTTT
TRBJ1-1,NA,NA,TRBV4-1,CASSKDVNTEAFF,TGCGCCAGCAGCAAAGACGTGAACACTGAAGCTTTCTTT
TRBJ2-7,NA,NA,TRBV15,CATSRGFGEQYF,TGTGCCACCAGCAGAGGATTCGGCGAGCAGTACTTC
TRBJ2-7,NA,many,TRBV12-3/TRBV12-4,CASRQGLGAEQYF,TGTGCCAGCAGGCAGGGTCTGGGGGCCGAGCAGTACTTC
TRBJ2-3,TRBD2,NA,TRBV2,CASSGGLAVDTDTQYF,TGTGCCAGCAGTGGAGGACTAGCGGTTGACACAGATACGCAGTATTTT
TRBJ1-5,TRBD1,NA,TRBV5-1,CASSPGTGDRNQPQHF,TGCGCCAGCAGCCCCGGGACAGGGGACCGGAATCAGCCCCAGCATTTT
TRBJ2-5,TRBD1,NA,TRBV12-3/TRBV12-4,CASSTIRDRGGETQYF,TGTGCCAGCAGCACGATCCGGGACAGGGGAGGGGAGACCCAGTACTTC
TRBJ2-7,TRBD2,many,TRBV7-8,CASSPGLEHEQYF,TGTGCCAGCAGCCCGGGACTAGAACACGAGCAGTACTTC
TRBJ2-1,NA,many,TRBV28,CASSLRGRGYNEQFF,TGTGCCAGCAGTTTGCGGGGCCGGGGCTACAATGAGCAGTTCTTC
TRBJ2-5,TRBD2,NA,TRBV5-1,CASSQTSGRAGETQYF,TGCGCCAGCAGCCAGACTAGCGGGAGGGCCGGCGAGACCCAGTACTTC
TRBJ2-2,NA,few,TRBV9,CASSRGASSNTGELFF,TGTGCCAGCAGCCGTGGGGCCAGCTCGAACACCGGGGAGCTGTTTTTT
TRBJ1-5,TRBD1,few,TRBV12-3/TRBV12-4,CASSSLQGAPRPQHF,TGTGCCAGCAGTTCCTTACAGGGGGCCCCTCGGCCCCAGCATTTT
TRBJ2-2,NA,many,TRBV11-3,CASSLVAGTGELFF,TGTGCCAGCAGCTTAGTGGCTGGAACCGGGGAGCTGTTTTTT
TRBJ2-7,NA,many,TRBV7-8,CASSRIEGEQYF,TGTGCCAGCAGCCGGATAGAAGGCGAGCAGTACTTC
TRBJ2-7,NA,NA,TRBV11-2,CASSLTEQNRGYF,TGTGCCAGCAGCTTAACGGAACAAAATAGAGGGTACTTC
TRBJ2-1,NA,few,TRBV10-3,CAISDLNSRFF,TGTGCCATCAGTGATCTTAATTCGCGGTTCTTC
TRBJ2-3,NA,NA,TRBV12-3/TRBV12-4,CASSFRVDTQYF,TGTGCCAGCAGTTTCCGGGTAGATACGCAGTATTTT
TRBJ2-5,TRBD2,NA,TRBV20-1,CSARVFSGGSQETQYF,TGCAGTGCTAGAGTTTTTAGCGGGGGATCACAAGAGACCCAGTACTTC
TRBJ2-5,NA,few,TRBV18,CASSPRETRGETQYF,TGTGCCAGCTCACCAAGAGAAACCAGGGGAGAGACCCAGTACTTC
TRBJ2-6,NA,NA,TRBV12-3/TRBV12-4,CASTKQQGSGANVLTF,TGTGCCAGCACCAAGCAACAGGGTTCAGGGGCCAACGTCCTGACTTTC
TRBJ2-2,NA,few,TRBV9,CASSVGDTGWRELFF,TGTGCCAGCAGCGTAGGAGATACAGGGTGGAGGGAGCTGTTTTTT
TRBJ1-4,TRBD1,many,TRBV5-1,CASSLRDSSEKLFF,TGCGCCAGCAGCCTGCGGGACAGTAGTGAAAAACTGTTTTTT
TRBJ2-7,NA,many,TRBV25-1,CASSSSGASSYEQYF,TGTGCCAGCAGTTCCTCGGGGGCTAGCTCCTACGAGCAGTACTTC
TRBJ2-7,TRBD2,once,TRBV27,CASSSAGGPEEQYF,TGTGCCAGCAGTTCAGCGGGAGGGCCTGAGGAGCAGTACTTC
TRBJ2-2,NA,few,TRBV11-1,CASSFSPDREEFRTGELFF,TGTGCCAGCAGCTTCTCCCCCGACAGGGAGGAATTCCGTACCGGGGAGCTGTTTTTT
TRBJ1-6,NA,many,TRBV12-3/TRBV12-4,CASSFAGIGNSPLHF,TGTGCCAGCAGTTTTGCGGGGATCGGCAATTCACCCCTCCACTTT
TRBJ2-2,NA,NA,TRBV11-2,CASSPRGGTTGELFF,TGTGCCAGCAGCCCTAGGGGGGGGACAACCGGGGAGCTGTTTTTT
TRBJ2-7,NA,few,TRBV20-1,CSARGGGLGSEQYF,TGCAGTGCTAGGGGGGGTGGTCTAGGGAGCGAGCAGTACTTC
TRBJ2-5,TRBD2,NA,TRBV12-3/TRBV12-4,CASSPERGAQETQYF,TGTGCCAGCAGTCCCGAGCGGGGGGCCCAAGAGACCCAGTACTTC
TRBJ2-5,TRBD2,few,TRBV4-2,CASSPGGPQETQYF,TGTGCCAGCAGCCCGGGGGGGCCACAAGAGACCCAGTACTTC
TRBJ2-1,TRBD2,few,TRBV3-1,CASSQLLAGFSNEQFF,TGTGCCAGCAGCCAACTACTAGCGGGGTTCTCAAATGAGCAGTTCTTC
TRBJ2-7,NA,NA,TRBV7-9,CASSTGLSEAYEQYF,TGTGCCAGCAGCACCGGACTTAGCGAGGCATACGAGCAGTACTTC
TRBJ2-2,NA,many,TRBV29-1,CSVDRGGTGELFF,TGCAGCGTTGACAGGGGAGGGACCGGGGAGCTGTTTTTT
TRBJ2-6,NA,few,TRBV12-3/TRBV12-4,CASRAGGANVLTF,TGTGCCAGCAGGGCGGGTGGGGCCAACGTCCTGACTTTC
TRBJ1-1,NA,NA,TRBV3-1,CASSQNQGGNTEAFF,TGTGCCAGCAGCCAAAATCAGGGTGGCAACACTGAAGCTTTCTTT
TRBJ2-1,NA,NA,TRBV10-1,CASRVGLYNEQFF,TGCGCCAGCAGAGTTGGACTTTACAATGAGCAGTTCTTC
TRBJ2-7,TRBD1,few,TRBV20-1,CSAQRTLLEGQRLRYEQYF,TGCAGTGCTCAGAGAACCCTGCTTGAGGGACAGCGACTCCGCTACGAGCAGTACTTC
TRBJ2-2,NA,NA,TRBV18,CASRQLETGELFF,TGTGCCAGCCGACAGTTGGAAACCGGGGAGCTGTTTTTT
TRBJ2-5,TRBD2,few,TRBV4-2,CASSPGAGGGQETQYF,TGTGCCAGCAGCCCCGGGGCGGGAGGGGGCCAAGAGACCCAGTACTTC
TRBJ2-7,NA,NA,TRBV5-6,CASRRAAYEQYF,TGTGCCAGCAGGCGGGCCGCCTACGAGCAGTACTTC